The 2 T cell receptor beta chains in this list originate from one sample, sequenced in a study of cytomegalovirus exposure and HLA in healthy donors. Vbeta (60) and Jbeta (13) primers were used in the PCR. The table came from immunoSEQ multiplex PCR; TCRdb's copy has only in-frame clones and leaves some out. Its clone listing holds about 200,000 clones. Material for sequencing was PBMCs. These receptors were obtained from a girl between 2 and 10 years old in good health and CMV-seropositive.

This chain uses TRBV7-2 with TRBJ2-3, with D possibly matching TRBD2 (5 bases). With 2 bases removed from V and 6 bases from J, the gap between germline ends came to 24 bases. This CDR3 is built from 18 residues. CDR1 SGHTA and CDR2 FQGNSA come from the germline V gene. CDR3: CASSLTAKTLTGGDTQYF. Written as DNA, the CDR3 is TGTGCCAGCAGCTTAACGGCCAAGACTCTTACCGGCGGGGATACGCAGTATTTT.

The chain carries TRBV7-9 and TRBJ1-2, with D possibly being TRBD1 (5 bases). Germline V lookup: CDR1 SEHNR, CDR2 FQNEAQ (reference sequence). This CDR3 spans 14 amino acids. Trimming stripped 11 bases from V and 3 bases from J, with 19 bases between. The CDR3 region is CAHSEGVKDYGYTF. DNA for the CDR3: TGTGCCCACTCGGAAGGGGTGAAGGACTATGGCTACACCTTC.